This section outlines one T cell receptor beta chain sequence together with its context. The germline V gene has CDR1 SEHNR and CDR2 FQNEAQ (reference sequence). The CDR3 consists of 15 residues. Trimming removed 4 bases at V and 4 bases at J, with 16 bases between. The data were obtained in a study of blood T cell repertoires in COVID-19. Whole-study context: Spain, Italy and the United States supplied samples that represented acute and convalescent COVID-19.

Profiling relied on immunoSEQ multiplex PCR, and the TCRdb table lists in-frame clones only, not all of them. The sample shows roughly 250,000 clones, 86% of them seen only once. Specimen: peripheral blood. This sequence originates from a woman aged 25 to 45 with COVID-19, enrolled during active disease. The genes are TRBV7-9 and TRBJ1-1, with D unresolved. The CDR3 bases are TGTGCCAGCAGCTCTAAAGCGCTTCTTGGCACTGAAGCTTTCTTT. Its protein is CASSSKALLGTEAFF.